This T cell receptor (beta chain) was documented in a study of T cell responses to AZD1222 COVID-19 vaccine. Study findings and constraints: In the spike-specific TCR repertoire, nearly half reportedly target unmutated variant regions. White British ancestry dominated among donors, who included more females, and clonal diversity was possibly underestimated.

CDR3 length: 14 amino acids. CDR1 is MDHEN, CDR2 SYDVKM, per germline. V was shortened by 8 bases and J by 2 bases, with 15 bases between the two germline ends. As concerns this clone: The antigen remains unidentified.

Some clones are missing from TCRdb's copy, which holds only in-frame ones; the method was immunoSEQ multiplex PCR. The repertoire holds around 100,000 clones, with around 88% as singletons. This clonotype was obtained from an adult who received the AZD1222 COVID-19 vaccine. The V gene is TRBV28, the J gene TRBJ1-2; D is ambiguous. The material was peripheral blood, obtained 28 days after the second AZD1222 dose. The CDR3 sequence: CASYYSGQNYGYTF. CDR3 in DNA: TGTGCCAGCTATTATAGCGGGCAAAACTATGGCTACACCTTC.